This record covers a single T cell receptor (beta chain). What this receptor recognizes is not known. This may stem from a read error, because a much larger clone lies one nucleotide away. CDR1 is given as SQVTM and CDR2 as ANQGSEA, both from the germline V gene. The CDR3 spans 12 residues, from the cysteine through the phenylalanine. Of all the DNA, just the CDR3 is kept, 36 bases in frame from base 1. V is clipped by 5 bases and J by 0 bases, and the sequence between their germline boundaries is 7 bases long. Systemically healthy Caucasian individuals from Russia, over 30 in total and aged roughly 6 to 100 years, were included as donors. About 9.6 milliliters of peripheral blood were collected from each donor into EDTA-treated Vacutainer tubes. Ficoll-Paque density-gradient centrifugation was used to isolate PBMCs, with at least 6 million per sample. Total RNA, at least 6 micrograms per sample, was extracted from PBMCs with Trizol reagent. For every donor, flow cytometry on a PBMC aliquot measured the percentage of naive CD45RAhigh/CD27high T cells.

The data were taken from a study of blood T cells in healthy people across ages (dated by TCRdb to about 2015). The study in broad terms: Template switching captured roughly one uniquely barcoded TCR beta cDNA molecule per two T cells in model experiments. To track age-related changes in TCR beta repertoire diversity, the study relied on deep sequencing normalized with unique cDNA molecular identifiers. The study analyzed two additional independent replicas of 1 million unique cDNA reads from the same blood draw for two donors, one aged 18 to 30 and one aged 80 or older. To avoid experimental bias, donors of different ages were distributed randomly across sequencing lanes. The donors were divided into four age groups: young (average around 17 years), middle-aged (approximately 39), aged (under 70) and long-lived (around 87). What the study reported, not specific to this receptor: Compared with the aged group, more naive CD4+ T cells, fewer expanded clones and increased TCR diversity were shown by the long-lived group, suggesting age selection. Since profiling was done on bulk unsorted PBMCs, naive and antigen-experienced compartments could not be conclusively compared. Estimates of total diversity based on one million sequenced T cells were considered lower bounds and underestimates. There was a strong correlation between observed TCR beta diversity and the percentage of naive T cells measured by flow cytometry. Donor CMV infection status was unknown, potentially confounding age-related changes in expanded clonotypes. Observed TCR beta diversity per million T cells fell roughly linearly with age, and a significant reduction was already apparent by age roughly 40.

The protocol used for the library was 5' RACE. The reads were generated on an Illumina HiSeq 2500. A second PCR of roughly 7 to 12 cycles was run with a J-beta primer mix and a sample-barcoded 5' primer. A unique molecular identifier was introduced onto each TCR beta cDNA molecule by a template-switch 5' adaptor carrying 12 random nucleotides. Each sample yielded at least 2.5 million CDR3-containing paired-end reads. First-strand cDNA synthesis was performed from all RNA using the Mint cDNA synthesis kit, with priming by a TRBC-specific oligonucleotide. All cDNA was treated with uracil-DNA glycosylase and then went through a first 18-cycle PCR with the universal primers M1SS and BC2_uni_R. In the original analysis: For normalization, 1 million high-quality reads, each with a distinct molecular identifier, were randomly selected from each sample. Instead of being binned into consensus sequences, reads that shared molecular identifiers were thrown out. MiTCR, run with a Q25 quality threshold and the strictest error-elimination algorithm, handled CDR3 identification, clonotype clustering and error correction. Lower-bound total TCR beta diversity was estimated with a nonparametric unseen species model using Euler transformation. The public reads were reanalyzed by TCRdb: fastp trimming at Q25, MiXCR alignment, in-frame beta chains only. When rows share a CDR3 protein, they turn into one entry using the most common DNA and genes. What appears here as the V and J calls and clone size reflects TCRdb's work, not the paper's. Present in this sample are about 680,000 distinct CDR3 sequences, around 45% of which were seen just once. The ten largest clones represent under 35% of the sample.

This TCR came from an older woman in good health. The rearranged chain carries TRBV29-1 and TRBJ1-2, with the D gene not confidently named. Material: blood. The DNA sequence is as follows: TGCAGCGTTCGGACTCCTAACTATGGCTACACCTTC. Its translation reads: CSVRTPNYGYTF.